This T cell receptor (beta chain) was documented in a study of blood T cell repertoires in COVID-19. V shed 4 bases and J 4 bases; nucleotides not matched to a gene: 7. The CDR3 loop spans 15 amino acids. From germline, CDR1 is MNHEY and CDR2 SVGEGT. In the source study's methods: It was from reference gene primer amplification that nucleated cell counts were estimated. Method: immunoSEQ multiplex PCR; TCRdb's copy keeps in-frame clones and lacks some. V, J and clone size reflect that table, while D and trimming were determined from the DNA. The table records around 400,000 clones, 80% to 90% of them present only once.

The chain combines TRBV6-2 or TRBV6-3 with TRBJ2-7; the match to TRBD1 covers 10 bases. This TCR derives from a woman in her sixties or seventies with COVID-19, enrolled during active disease. The sample was peripheral blood. This CDR3 reads CASSSPDRGAYEQYF. The CDR3 DNA reads TGTGCCAGCAGTTCCCCGGACAGGGGGGCGTACGAGCAGTACTTC.